The 24 T cell receptor beta chains in this list originate from one sample, sequenced in a study of T cell responses to AZD1222 COVID-19 vaccine. Profiled with immunoSEQ multiplex PCR; TCRdb holds only in-frame clones, not every one. The sample consists of approximately 150,000 clones, roughly 94% of them appearing once. Sequencing was performed on peripheral blood, taken on day 0 of AZD1222 vaccination. Receptor source: an adult in good health.

The chain links TRBV5-1 to TRBJ2-1; 11 nucleotides line up with TRBD2. The V gene's germline CDR1 is SGHRS and CDR2 YFSETQ. CDR3 length: 17 amino acids. The junction had 9 bases not matched to a gene; V was cut back by 1 base and J by 6 bases. The chain's CDR3 is CASSLTSGRVSVNEQFF. In DNA form, the CDR3 reads TGCGCCAGCAGCTTGACTAGCGGGAGAGTTTCGGTCAATGAGCAGTTCTTC.

The chain employs TRBV27 and TRBJ2-2, with 9 nucleotides matching TRBD1. Trimming removed 7 bases from V and 0 bases from J; junction bases left unmatched: 0. Germline V gene lookup returns CDR1 MNHEY and CDR2 SMNVEV (reference sequence). The CDR3 covers 14 residues. The CDR3: CASNRGPNTGELFF. The CDR3 coding sequence is TGTGCCAGCAACAGGGGGCCGAACACCGGGGAGCTGTTTTTT.

The J gene is TRBJ1-2, the V gene TRBV6-6; D not certain. The CDR3 extends over 13 amino acids. The germline V and J ends were trimmed by 2 bases and 0 bases, with 4 bases remaining between them. Looked up from germline, CDR1 is MNHNY and CDR2 is SVGAGI (reference sequence). The CDR3 region is CASSYTANYGYTF. The CDR3 coding sequence is TGTGCCAGCAGTTACACAGCTAACTATGGCTACACCTTC.

The gene calls are TRBV9 and TRBJ1-2; the match to TRBD1 covers 8 bases. The CDR3 is made up of 16 amino acids. Germline assignment: CDR1 SGDLS and CDR2 YYNGEE. V shed 1 base and J 3 bases; nucleotides not matched to a gene: 8. CDR3 residues: CASSVSQGAMDYGYTF. DNA of the CDR3: TGTGCCAGCAGCGTATCTCAGGGGGCGATGGACTATGGCTACACCTTC.

The chain employs TRBV10-2 and TRBJ2-7, with 7 bases identical to TRBD1. Trimming removed 6 bases from V and 4 bases from J; junction bases left unmatched: 12. CDR1 is WSHSY, CDR2 SAAADI, per germline. The CDR3 covers 15 residues. DNA of the CDR3: TGCGCCAGCAGCTTGGGGCAGGGGGAAGGTTACGAGCAGTACGTC. Residues: CASSLGQGEGYEQYV.

This chain links TRBV6-5 with TRBJ1-5; D is unresolved. The CDR3 sequence is 13 residues long. Trimming left V 2 bases short and J 4 bases short, with 6 bases between. Germline V gene data show CDR1 as MNHEY and CDR2 as SVGAGI. CDR3 nucleotides: TGTGCCAGCAGTTACACGGAAAATCAGCCCCAGCATTTT. Translating it yields CASSYTENQPQHF.

This chain uses TRBV4-1 with TRBJ1-1; D is perhaps TRBD1 (6 bases). The CDR3 loop spans 15 amino acids. Between the trimmed V and J ends, which lost 4 bases and 5 bases, there was a span of 17 bases. The V gene's germline CDR1 is MGHRA and CDR2 YSYEKL. Written as DNA, the CDR3 is TGCGCCAGCAGCCTGATGGGACAATCACAGACTGAAGCTTTCTTT. The encoded protein is CASSLMGQSQTEAFF.

The chain has TRBV6-2 or TRBV6-3 and TRBJ1-2; 8 bases line up with TRBD1. CDR1 and CDR2 from the germline V gene are MNHEY and SVGEGT. The J segment lost 4 bases and the V segment lost 2 bases, leaving 6 bases of the junction unmatched. The CDR3 consists of 15 residues. The CDR3 bases are TGTGCCAGCAGTTACCGACAGGGGAGTTCCTATGGCTACACCTTC. It yields the protein CASSYRQGSSYGYTF.

The V call is TRBV4-1, the J call TRBJ1-6, with 7 bases fitting TRBD1. This CDR3 has 15 residues. Germline V gives CDR1 MGHRA, CDR2 YSYEKL. V dropped 8 bases and J dropped 1; count of bases not matched to a gene: 5. This CDR3 reads CASARQGSYNSPLHF. CDR3 in DNA: TGCGCCAGCGCGAGACAGGGATCCTATAATTCACCCCTCCACTTT.

The chain couples TRBV30 to TRBJ1-1; no reliable D call. V lost 2 bases to trimming and J lost 1 base, with 11 bases between them. Germline V gene lookup returns CDR1 GTSNPN and CDR2 SVGIG (reference sequence). The CDR3 sequence is 14 residues long. For the CDR3, the DNA is TGTGCCTGGAGTCGGAGACGGGAGAACACTGAAGCTTTCTTT. Its translation is CAWSRRRENTEAFF.

The chain combines TRBV28 with TRBJ2-1, with TRBD1 matching 7 bases. The germline gives CDR1 MDHEN, CDR2 SYDVKM. V shed 4 bases and J 5 bases; nucleotides not matched to a gene: 8. There are 15 residues in the CDR3. In nucleotides, the CDR3 is TGTGCCAGCAGTTCGAGACAGGGAGTTAACAATGAGCAGTTCTTC. Its protein product is CASSSRQGVNNEQFF.

The rearrangement joins TRBV11-2 to TRBJ1-3; D uncertain. Trimming took off 1 base at V and 0 bases at J, with 13 bases between the two ends. CDR3 length: 17 residues. Germline loops: CDR1 SGHAT, CDR2 FQNNGV. CDR3 sequence reads: CASSLVSGIGSGNTIYF. CDR3 bases: TGTGCCAGCAGCTTAGTGTCGGGGATTGGCTCTGGAAACACCATATATTTT.

The V call is TRBV19, the J call TRBJ1-2; D is perhaps TRBD1 (5 bases). V was shortened by 4 bases and J by 6 bases, with 18 bases between the two germline ends. CDR1 LNHDA and CDR2 SQIVND come from the germline V gene (reference sequence). The CDR3 has 15 residues. The CDR3 DNA follows: TGTGCCAGTAGTACCCTTAACCCTGGGACGGATGGCTACACCTTC. The encoded protein is CASSTLNPGTDGYTF.

This rearrangement joins TRBV5-1 to TRBJ2-5; 7 nucleotides match TRBD1. The germline V gene has CDR1 SGHRS and CDR2 YFSETQ. V lost 1 base to trimming and J lost 5 bases; unmatched junction nucleotides: 8. This CDR3 has 15 amino acids. CDR3 coding DNA: TGCGCCAGCAGCTTGCCACAGGGGACGCTTGAGACCCAGTACTTC. This sequence encodes CASSLPQGTLETQYF.

The chain joins TRBV7-7 to TRBJ2-2; 7 nucleotides match TRBD2. Unmatched junction bases numbered 12, after V lost 4 bases and J lost 4 bases. Germline assignment: CDR1 SSHAT and CDR2 FNYEAQ (reference sequence). The CDR3 spans 17 residues. CDR3 sequence: CASSSMSMTGGTGELFF. The CDR3 DNA reads TGTGCCAGCAGCTCTATGTCCATGACGGGGGGCACCGGGGAGCTGTTTTTT.

V and J are TRBV6-5 and TRBJ2-3; D unclear. The CDR3 is made up of 15 amino acids. Germline values: CDR1 MNHEY, CDR2 SVGAGI. V was shortened by 0 bases and J by 0 bases, with 7 bases between the two germline ends. CDR3 region: CASSYSSVSTDTQYF. CDR3 coding DNA: TGTGCCAGCAGTTACTCGTCAGTGAGCACAGATACGCAGTATTTT.

The chain carries TRBV6-5 and TRBJ1-4, with D tentatively TRBD1 (5 bases). The CDR3 is 15 residues long. The V end was cut by 6 bases, the J end by 7 bases, with 18 bases between. Germline V CDR1 and CDR2: MNHEY, SVGAGI. In DNA, the CDR3 is TGTGCCAGCAGCCAGGCGGGGGGAGGTGGTGAAAAACTGTTTTTT. Translated: CASSQAGGGGEKLFF.

This rearrangement joins TRBV2 to TRBJ1-1; D not resolved. The CDR3 runs to 15 residues. Germline V gene data show CDR1 as SNHLY and CDR2 as FYNNEI. Trimming cost V 6 bases and J 0 bases, with 14 bases left between them. The CDR3 is CASRGFRRMNTEAFF. The CDR3 DNA reads TGTGCCAGCAGAGGTTTCAGGCGTATGAACACTGAAGCTTTCTTT. Drawing the rest from reference TRBV2 and TRBJ1-1, the complete variable domain is EPEVTQTPSHQVTQMGQEVILRCVPISNHLYFYWYRQILGQKVEFLVSFYNNEISEKSEIFDDQFSVERPDGSNFTLKIRSTKLEDSAMYFCASRGFRRMNTEAFFGQGTRLTVV.

The V call is TRBV11-1, the J call TRBJ2-1; D may be TRBD1 (6 bases). In germline, CDR1 is SGHAT, CDR2 FQDESV (reference sequence). Between the trimmed V and J ends, which lost 5 bases and 9 bases, there was a span of 14 bases. This CDR3 comprises 13 residues. The CDR3 DNA reads as TGTGCCAGCAGCGACGACCAGGGGATTGAGCAGTTCTTC. Its translation is CASSDDQGIEQFF.

This chain uses TRBV12-3 or TRBV12-4 with TRBJ1-5; 7 bases are shared with TRBD1. V was pared by 5 bases and J by 9 bases, with 7 bases of the junction left unmatched. The CDR3 is 13 amino acids. The CDR3 loop reads CASSPGTVGPQHF. DNA for the CDR3: TGTGCCAGCAGTCCCGGGACAGTGGGGCCCCAGCATTTT.

The chain uses TRBV5-1 and TRBJ1-4, with D tentatively TRBD1 (5 bases). Trimming left V 1 base short and J 7 bases short, with 11 bases between. Germline CDR1 reads SGHRS; CDR2 reads YFSETQ. CDR3 size: 14 residues. CDR3 in DNA: TGCGCCAGCAGCTTGCTGGGGGGGAGTGAAAAACTGTTTTTT. Protein sequence: CASSLLGGSEKLFF.

This chain joins TRBV5-1 and TRBJ1-1; 9 bases fit TRBD1. This CDR3 has 15 amino acids. V shed 2 bases, J shed 1 base, and the junction held 3 bases outside the gene matches. Germline lookup yields CDR1 SGHRS and CDR2 YFSETQ. Here the CDR3 DNA reads TGCGCCAGCAGCTTATCGGACAGGGGGAACACTGAAGCTTTCTTT. This gives the protein CASSLSDRGNTEAFF.

The CDR3 region is CASSSEDREAFF. The CDR3 nucleotides read TGCGCCAGCAGCTCCGAGGACAGGGAAGCTTTCTTT. The chain carries TRBV5-1 and TRBJ1-1; 7 bases are shared with TRBD1. Germline V CDR1 and CDR2: SGHRS, YFSETQ. J gave up 8 bases and V 3 bases, and 4 bases lay outside the gene matches. This CDR3 comprises 12 residues.

The gene calls are TRBV2 and TRBJ2-5; D may match TRBD1 or TRBD2 (5 bases each). The V gene's germline CDR1 is SNHLY and CDR2 FYNNEI. The V end lost 5 bases, the J end lost 1 base, and 11 bases lay between the germline ends. The CDR3 has 14 residues. CDR3 DNA: TGTGCCAGCAGTCGACAGAGGGGCCAAGAGACCCAGTACTTC. It yields the protein CASSRQRGQETQYF.